This is a list of T cell receptor beta chains from one sample in a study of T cells after somatic rescue of genetic block. Sequencing was performed with immunoSEQ multiplex PCR; in TCRdb, only in-frame clones are kept and a portion is missing. The sample yields 80,000 to 90,000 clones, around 89% seen once. The sample consisted of peripheral blood mononuclear cells (PBMCs). The receptors come from a woman younger than 35. Each CDR3 is given with its conserved first and last residue. The order of the fields is D gene, clone size, J gene, V gene, CDR3 protein, CDR3 DNA. The D gene is left open where the match is weak. Not every row has a clone size; where given, it reads once, few, many or a size class.

d_gene: .
abundance: .
j_gene: TRBJ2-3
v_gene: TRBV30
CDR3aa: CAWNAGWGTDTQYF
CDR3nt: TGTGCCTGGAATGCAGGTTGGGGCACAGATACGCAGTATTTT

d_gene: .
abundance: .
j_gene: TRBJ1-2
v_gene: TRBV23-1
CDR3aa: CASSQEEADLNYGYTF
CDR3nt: TGCGCCAGCAGTCAAGAAGAGGCGGACCTAAACTATGGCTACACCTTC

d_gene: .
abundance: .
j_gene: TRBJ2-1
v_gene: TRBV6-6
CDR3aa: CASRLSGSSYNEQFF
CDR3nt: TGTGCCAGCAGACTTAGCGGTAGCTCCTACAATGAGCAGTTCTTC

d_gene: TRBD1
abundance: .
j_gene: TRBJ2-7
v_gene: TRBV4-1
CDR3aa: CASSQGDSYEQYF
CDR3nt: TGCGCCAGCAGCCAAGGGGACAGCTACGAGCAGTACTTC

d_gene: TRBD2
abundance: .
j_gene: TRBJ2-3
v_gene: TRBV7-9
CDR3aa: CASSLDGRAPDTQYF
CDR3nt: TGTGCCAGCAGCTTGGACGGGAGGGCCCCAGATACGCAGTATTTT

d_gene: .
abundance: once
j_gene: TRBJ1-2
v_gene: TRBV28
CDR3aa: CASSRLLNRVHGGYTF
CDR3nt: TGTGCCAGCAGTCGGTTACTGAACAGGGTGCATGGTGGCTACACCTTC

d_gene: .
abundance: .
j_gene: TRBJ2-2
v_gene: TRBV18
CDR3aa: CASSPKGNGELFF
CDR3nt: TGTGCCAGCTCACCAAAGGGGAACGGGGAGCTGTTTTTT

d_gene: .
abundance: .
j_gene: TRBJ2-3
v_gene: TRBV5-5
CDR3aa: CASSPLGGEGTDTQYF
CDR3nt: TGTGCCAGCAGCCCACTCGGTGGGGAAGGGACAGATACGCAGTATTTT

d_gene: .
abundance: .
j_gene: TRBJ1-2
v_gene: TRBV18
CDR3aa: CASSRGGRNYGYTF
CDR3nt: TGTGCCAGCTCACGAGGGGGGAGGAACTATGGCTACACCTTC

d_gene: .
abundance: .
j_gene: TRBJ1-1
v_gene: TRBV10-3
CDR3aa: CAISDREANTEAFF
CDR3nt: TGTGCCATCAGTGACAGGGAAGCGAACACTGAAGCTTTCTTT

d_gene: .
abundance: .
j_gene: TRBJ2-7
v_gene: TRBV5-6
CDR3aa: CASSFSVGFSYEQYF
CDR3nt: TGTGCCAGCAGCTTCTCGGTCGGGTTCTCCTACGAGCAGTACTTC

d_gene: TRBD2
abundance: .
j_gene: TRBJ2-3
v_gene: TRBV4-1
CDR3aa: CASSQDDGRAADTQYF
CDR3nt: TGCGCCAGCAGCCAAGATGACGGGAGGGCCGCAGATACGCAGTATTTT

d_gene: .
abundance: .
j_gene: TRBJ1-2
v_gene: TRBV5-4
CDR3aa: CASSPSTRDTHGYTF
CDR3nt: TGTGCCAGCAGCCCTTCTACTCGGGACACCCATGGCTACACCTTC

d_gene: .
abundance: .
j_gene: TRBJ2-7
v_gene: TRBV5-1
CDR3aa: CASSLRVASYEQYF
CDR3nt: TGCGCCAGCAGCTTGAGGGTCGCGTCCTACGAGCAGTACTTC

d_gene: .
abundance: .
j_gene: TRBJ1-1
v_gene: TRBV6-5
CDR3aa: CASSYREGVNTEAFF
CDR3nt: TGTGCCAGCAGTTACCGGGAGGGGGTGAACACTGAAGCTTTCTTT